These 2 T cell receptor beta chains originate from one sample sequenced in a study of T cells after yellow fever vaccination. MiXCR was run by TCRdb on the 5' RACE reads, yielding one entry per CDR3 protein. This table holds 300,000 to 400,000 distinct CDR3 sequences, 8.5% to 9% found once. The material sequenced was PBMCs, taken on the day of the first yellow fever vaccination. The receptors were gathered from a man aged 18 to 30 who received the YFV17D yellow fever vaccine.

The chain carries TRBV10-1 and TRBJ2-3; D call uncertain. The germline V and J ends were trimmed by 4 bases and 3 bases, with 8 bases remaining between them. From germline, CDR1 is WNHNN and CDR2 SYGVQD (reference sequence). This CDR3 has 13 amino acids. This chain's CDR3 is CASSATLTDTQYF. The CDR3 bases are TGCGCCAGCAGTGCTACGCTTACAGATACGCAGTATTTT.

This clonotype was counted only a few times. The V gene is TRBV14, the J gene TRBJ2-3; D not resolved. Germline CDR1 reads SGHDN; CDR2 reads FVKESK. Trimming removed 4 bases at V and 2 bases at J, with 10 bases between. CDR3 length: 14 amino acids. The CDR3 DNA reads TGTGCCAGCAGCCCCGCAATTCCCACAGATACGCAGTATTTT. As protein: CASSPAIPTDTQYF.